Listed here is a single T cell receptor beta chain. This CDR3 comprises 14 residues. V was cut by 2 bases and J by 6 bases, with 11 bases left in between. Germline V gives CDR1 LGHDT, CDR2 YNNKEL (reference sequence). The sample is drawn from a study of blood T cell repertoires in COVID-19. Assay used: immunoSEQ multiplex PCR; TCRdb lists only in-frame clones, some missing. The table includes about 320,000 clones, around four fifths detected once. Sequencing used peripheral blood. The sequence was collected from a woman in her forties or fifties with acute or convalescent COVID-19. The chain uses TRBV3-1 (or the pseudogene TRBV3-2) and TRBJ2-4, with TRBD1 as a possible D gene (6 bases). CDR3 protein: CASSQYRVGNIQYF. The CDR3, as DNA: TGTGCCAGCAGCCAATACAGGGTTGGAAACATTCAGTACTTC.